The T cell receptor (beta chain) described here comes from a study of PD-1 blockade in classical Hodgkin lymphoma. The ends were cut back, 5 bases at V and 4 bases at J, with 9 bases in the middle. Looked up from germline, CDR1 is SGHVS and CDR2 is FQNEAQ. The CDR3 is 13 residues long. Profiled with immunoSEQ multiplex PCR; TCRdb holds only in-frame clones, not every one. The sample carries about 40,000 clones, 85% to 90% recorded once. Note on this clone: The target antigen is unknown.

Exposure to brentuximab vedotin varied, and each patient had relapsed following autologous stem cell transplantation. Overall study results and limits: Reports indicated that newly diagnosed patients had lower baseline TCR diversity than healthy donors did.

This sequence was found in a human donor with classical Hodgkin lymphoma. The source material was peripheral blood mononuclear cells (PBMCs), sampled at baseline. The chain is built from TRBV7-8 and TRBJ2-1; TRBD1 is a possible D gene (5 bases). The CDR3 sequence is CASSPRQYNEQFF. The CDR3 DNA is TGTGCCAGCAGCCCAAGACAGTACAATGAGCAGTTCTTC.